What follows are 32 T cell receptor beta chains derived from one specimen sequenced in a study of Tregs in tolerant kidney transplant recipients. The table came from immunoSEQ multiplex PCR; TCRdb's copy has only in-frame clones and leaves some out. The sample yields about 240,000 clones, more than 65% seen once. Sequenced sample: CD4+ T cells from blood. Source of these receptors: a human donor in good health.

V and J are TRBV6-6 and TRBJ1-4, with D maybe TRBD1 (5 bases). The CDR3 is 15 residues long. Germline assignment: CDR1 MNHNY and CDR2 SVGAGI (reference sequence). Deletions cut 5 bases from V and 8 bases from J, with 18 bases between. CDR3 in amino acids: CASSLLGGIGEKLFF. The CDR3, as DNA: TGTGCCAGCAGTCTGCTCGGGGGGATAGGGGAAAAACTGTTTTTT.

The genes are TRBV6-5 and TRBJ2-1; 9 nucleotides align to TRBD2. The ends lost 4 bases at V and 7 bases at J; junction bases unmatched: 8. CDR1 is MNHEY, CDR2 SVGAGI, per germline. CDR3 size: 15 residues. CDR3 loop: CASSLDSGRNNEQFF. The CDR3 DNA sequence: TGTGCCAGCAGTTTAGATAGCGGGAGAAATAATGAGCAGTTCTTC.

This clone was found a few times. The genes are TRBV6-1 and TRBJ2-3; TRBD2 aligns across 12 bases. This CDR3 region has 16 residues. Germline values: CDR1 MNHNS, CDR2 SASEGT. J gave up 1 base and V 1 base, and 0 bases lay outside the gene matches. The CDR3 here is CASSEGLAGGTDTQYF. CDR3 nucleotides: TGTGCCAGCAGTGAAGGACTAGCGGGAGGCACAGATACGCAGTATTTT.

The rearrangement uses TRBV19 and TRBJ2-5, with D perhaps matching TRBD1 or TRBD2 (5 bases each). CDR1 is LNHDA, CDR2 SQIVND, per germline (reference sequence). The CDR3 is made up of 14 amino acids. Deletions cut 3 bases from V and 5 bases from J, with 13 bases between. The CDR3 nucleotides are TGTGCCAGTAGTATCTCGGGGCGCCTCGAGACCCAGTACTTC. Amino acid sequence: CASSISGRLETQYF. Combining the CDR3 with reference TRBV19 and TRBJ2-5 gives the whole variable domain DGGITQSPKYLFRKEGQNVTLSCEQNLNHDAMYWYRQDPGQGLRLIYYSQIVNDFQKGDIAEGYSVSREKKESFPLTVTSAQKNPTAFYLCASSISGRLETQYFGPGTRLLVL.

This clone showed up just a few times. The CDR3, as DNA: TGTGCCAGCAGTTTGGGGGAATGGAACACTGAAGCTTTCTTT. Translation: CASSLGEWNTEAFF. The V gene is TRBV6-6, the J gene TRBJ1-1; TRBD1 might be the D (5 bases). Trimming took off 4 bases at V and 1 base at J, with 10 bases between the two ends. In germline, CDR1 is MNHNY, CDR2 SVGAGI (reference sequence). The length of the CDR3 is 14 residues.

V is TRBV6-5 and J is TRBJ1-2; D is perhaps TRBD1 (5 bases). The CDR3 length is 14 residues. Germline values: CDR1 MNHEY, CDR2 SVGAGI. V gave up 5 bases and J gave up 0 bases, with 10 bases separating them. The CDR3 loop reads CASSNKGPNYGYTF. CDR3 DNA: TGTGCCAGCAGTAATAAGGGGCCTAACTATGGCTACACCTTC.

This rearrangement joins TRBV7-3 to TRBJ2-2; no definite D call. The ends were cut back, 2 bases at V and 5 bases at J, with 12 bases in the middle. The CDR3 has 15 residues. CDR1 and CDR2 (germline): SGHTA, FQGTGA. Here the CDR3 DNA reads TGTGCCAGCAGCTTAGCCGGGTGGAAAACCGGGGAGCTGTTTTTT. Protein product: CASSLAGWKTGELFF.

In DNA form, the CDR3 reads TGCGCCAGCAGCTTTCAAGGGGCCCAAGAGACCCAGTACTTC. Protein product: CASSFQGAQETQYF. The rearrangement uses TRBV5-1 and TRBJ2-5; D might be TRBD1 (5 bases). The germline V and J ends were trimmed by 2 bases and 1 base, with 9 bases remaining between them. The CDR3 extends over 14 amino acids. Germline loops: CDR1 SGHRS, CDR2 YFSETQ.

The chain recombines TRBV6-1 with TRBJ1-2; the D is unclear. Germline assignment: CDR1 MNHNS and CDR2 SASEGT. This CDR3 is 13 amino acids long. With 1 base removed from V and 4 bases from J, the gap between germline ends came to 7 bases. This CDR3 reads CASSEELGYGYTF. The CDR3 nucleotides are TGTGCCAGCAGTGAAGAGTTGGGCTATGGCTACACCTTC.

The genes are TRBV7-9 and TRBJ2-1; the D is unclear. The V gene's germline CDR1 is SEHNR and CDR2 FQNEAQ (reference sequence). V was shortened by 5 bases and J by 5 bases, with 16 bases between the two germline ends. The CDR3 has 15 residues. Written as DNA, the CDR3 is TGTGCCAGCAGCCCCCGGCTAGGTCTCGACAATGAGCAGTTCTTC. Translating gives CASSPRLGLDNEQFF.

The V call is TRBV4-2, the J call TRBJ1-1; tentative D call: TRBD1 (6 bases). Germline V gives CDR1 LGHNA, CDR2 YNFKEQ. This CDR3 comprises 13 residues. V shed 1 base and J shed 8 bases, with 11 bases lying between them. The CDR3 region has the DNA TGTGCCAGCAGCCAAGCGTTCGGACAGGAAGCTTTCTTT. It translates to CASSQAFGQEAFF.

On this clone: Other nucleotide sequences in the sample specify the same CDR3. The V call is TRBV5-1, the J call TRBJ2-7; D gene ambiguous. The CDR3 totals 11 residues. Germline V gene lookup returns CDR1 SGHRS and CDR2 YFSETQ. Between the trimmed V and J ends, which lost 4 bases and 4 bases, there was a span of 6 bases. The CDR3 reads CASSADYEQYF. CDR3 DNA: TGCGCCAGCAGCGCCGATTACGAGCAGTACTTC.

The gene calls are TRBV5-1 and TRBJ2-1; 12 nucleotides line up with TRBD2. J lost 6 bases, V lost 2 bases, and 3 bases had no gene match. The CDR3 has 15 residues. The germline CDR1 and CDR2 sequences are SGHRS and YFSETQ. In DNA form, the CDR3 reads TGCGCCAGCAGCTTTATGACTAGCGGGGGCAATGAGCAGTTCTTC. This encodes CASSFMTSGGNEQFF.

The chain carries TRBV6-5 and TRBJ1-6; 10 bases are shared with TRBD1. Trimming took 6 bases from V and 9 from J; bases not matched to a gene: 8. The CDR3 runs to 15 residues. Per the germline V gene, CDR1 is MNHEY and CDR2 is SVGAGI. The CDR3 coding sequence is TGTGCCAGCAGGCGACAGGGGGCTGTGATTTCACCCCTCCACTTT. Translating gives CASRRQGAVISPLHF.

The chain links TRBV6-1 to TRBJ2-1; 15 bases fit TRBD2. This CDR3 region has 17 residues. Losses at the gene ends were 4 bases for V and 2 bases for J; bases not matched to a gene: 3. Germline V lookup: CDR1 MNHNS, CDR2 SASEGT. The CDR3 loop reads CASSGTSGRAPYNEQFF. The CDR3 nucleotides are TGTGCCAGCAGTGGGACTAGCGGGAGGGCGCCCTACAATGAGCAGTTCTTC.

V and J are TRBV11-2 and TRBJ2-2; 7 positions match TRBD2. Germline CDR1 reads SGHAT; CDR2 reads FQNNGV. V was clipped by 7 bases and J by 5 bases; unmatched bases: 13. This CDR3 comprises 16 residues. The CDR3 protein is CASNLRGAGKTGELFF. CDR3 bases: TGTGCCAGCAACCTAAGGGGAGCGGGGAAAACCGGGGAGCTGTTTTTT.

The chain is built from TRBV10-3 and TRBJ2-1, with 13 bases identical to TRBD2. The CDR3 spans 16 residues. CDR1 is ENHRY, CDR2 SYGVKD, per germline. Unmatched junction bases numbered 7, after V lost 6 bases and J lost 5 bases. CDR3 bases: TGTGCCATCAGATGGGCCGGGACTAGCGGGAACAATGAGCAGTTCTTC. Translated, it gives CAIRWAGTSGNNEQFF.

The J gene is TRBJ1-2, the V gene TRBV5-1, with 7 bases aligning to TRBD1. CDR1 SGHRS and CDR2 YFSETQ come from the germline V gene. The CDR3 contains 14 residues. V shed 0 bases and J 7 bases; nucleotides not matched to a gene: 6. The CDR3 DNA reads TGCGCCAGCAGCTTGGACAGGGGTCAGAGTGGCTACACCTTC. Its translation: CASSLDRGQSGYTF.

V is TRBV9 and J is TRBJ1-4; no clear D gene. Trimming shortened V by 4 bases and J by 1 base, and 11 bases separated the two germline ends. Germline V gene data show CDR1 as SGDLS and CDR2 as YYNGEE. The CDR3 runs to 15 residues. The CDR3 nucleotides read TGTGCCAGCAGCATGACACCCGGAACTAATGAAAAACTGTTTTTT. Encoded protein: CASSMTPGTNEKLFF.

The CDR3 loop is CASSENRRLNTEAFF. The DNA for the CDR3 is TGTGCCAGCAGTGAAAACAGGCGGCTGAACACTGAAGCTTTCTTT. V and J are TRBV25-1 and TRBJ1-1; tentative D call: TRBD1 (5 bases). V lost 2 bases to trimming and J lost 0 bases, with 10 bases between them. The CDR3 contains 15 residues. CDR1 MGHDK and CDR2 SYGVNS come from the germline V gene.

V is TRBV30 and J is TRBJ2-5; 13 bases are a match to TRBD2. The V segment lost 4 bases and the J segment 4 bases; nucleotides outside the gene matches: 6. The CDR3 contains 15 residues. Looked up from germline, CDR1 is GTSNPN and CDR2 is SVGIG (reference sequence). The CDR3 is CAWNIGLAGVETQYF. For the CDR3, the DNA is TGTGCCTGGAACATCGGACTAGCGGGAGTAGAGACCCAGTACTTC.

A note on this clone: The junction departs from germline at one end; a sequencing error may be responsible. This sequence joins TRBV11-3 and TRBJ2-1, with a tentative D call TRBD1 (6 bases). This CDR3 is built from 15 residues. Germline CDR1 is SGHNT and CDR2 is YENEEA. The CDR3 spells CASSLEGGFGNEQFF. The CDR3 DNA reads as TGTGCCAGCAGCCTAGAAGGGGGATTCGGGAATGAGCAGTTCTTC.

The chain is built from TRBV21-1 and TRBJ2-7; the listed D gene, TRBD1, was not tested against the DNA. TRBV21-1 is designated a pseudogene. The CDR3 totals 14 residues. CDR3 residues: CASSNLKTTYEQYF. In DNA, the CDR3 is TGTGCCAGCAGCAACCTGAAGACAACCTACGAGCAGTACTTC.

Written as DNA, the CDR3 is TGCGCCAGCACTAAGATTCGGGAGCAGGGCGGTCAGCCCCAGCATTTT. Amino acids: CASTKIREQGGQPQHF. V gene TRBV10-1 combines with J gene TRBJ1-5; a possible D gene is TRBD1 (5 bases). The V end was cut by 7 bases, the J end by 6 bases, with 22 bases between. The CDR3 is 16 amino acids. The germline V gene has CDR1 WNHNN and CDR2 SYGVQD (reference sequence).

In DNA form, the CDR3 reads TGTGCCAGTTCGACAGGGTTTAATTCACCCCTCCACTTT. It codes for CASSTGFNSPLHF. The chain uses TRBV2 and TRBJ1-6; TRBD1 matches 7 bases. The CDR3 runs to 13 residues. Looked up from germline, CDR1 is SNHLY and CDR2 is FYNNEI. Trimming took 9 bases from V and 6 from J; bases not matched to a gene: 5.

The rearrangement links TRBV7-9 to TRBJ2-7; 9 bases agree with TRBD1. The CDR3 covers 13 residues. CDR1 and CDR2 from the germline V gene are SEHNR and FQNEAQ (reference sequence). V trimming: 8 bases; J trimming: 4 bases; junction bases outside the gene matches: 6. The CDR3 protein is CASGQGYNYEQYF. In nucleotides, the CDR3 is TGTGCCAGCGGACAGGGGTATAATTACGAGCAGTACTTC.

V and J are TRBV7-9 and TRBJ2-5; D may be TRBD1 (5 bases). CDR1 is SEHNR and CDR2 is FQNEAQ in the germline V gene (reference sequence). The CDR3 length is 14 residues. The V and J ends lost 5 bases and 5 bases respectively, with 15 bases between them. CDR3 in amino acids: CASSRMTAQETQYF. CDR3 bases: TGTGCCAGCAGCCGAATGACAGCCCAGGAGACCCAGTACTTC.

For this clone: At one end the junction does not follow the germline gene, possibly because of a read error. The identical CDR3 is also encoded by other nucleotide sequences in the sample. This sequence joins TRBV2 and TRBJ1-6; a weak D match, TRBD1 (5 bases). CDR1 is SNHLY, CDR2 FYNNEI, per germline. This CDR3 has 13 amino acids. DNA of the CDR3: TGTGCCAGCAAAAGAGGGGATAATTCGCCCCTCCACTTT. Encoded protein: CASKRGDNSPLHF.

J is TRBJ2-7 and V is TRBV21-1; TRBD1 is the table's D call, not checked against the DNA. TRBV21-1 counts as a pseudogene. The CDR3 is 15 residues long. Written as DNA, the CDR3 is TGTGCCAGCAGCAACCCCGAGGACACCCTTTTCGAGCAGTACTTC. Translated, it gives CASSNPEDTLFEQYF.

The chain uses TRBV7-8 and TRBJ2-5; D is undetermined. V was trimmed by 4 bases and J by 4 bases, leaving 4 bases between them. Germline CDR1 SGHVS, CDR2 FQNEAQ. This CDR3 has 11 amino acids. The DNA for the CDR3 is TGTGCCAGCAGCTATGCAGAGACCCAGTACTTC. This sequence encodes CASSYAETQYF.

Written as DNA, the CDR3 is TGTGCCACCAGCAGAGCCGGGATGAACTATGGCTACACCTTC. Its translation: CATSRAGMNYGYTF. The V gene is TRBV15, the J gene TRBJ1-2, with no clear D. Germline V gives CDR1 LNHNV, CDR2 YYDKDF (reference sequence). This CDR3 comprises 14 residues. V was trimmed by 1 base and J by 2 bases, leaving 8 bases between them.

This chain links TRBV19 with TRBJ2-2; TRBD1 or TRBD2 may be the D gene (5 bases each). In germline, CDR1 is LNHDA, CDR2 SQIVND (reference sequence). CDR3 size: 15 residues. V was clipped by 7 bases and J by 3 bases, with 15 bases between them. The CDR3 nucleotides are TGTGCCAGTACCGGACCGGGGCGAGACACCGGGGAGCTGTTTTTT. It specifies CASTGPGRDTGELFF.